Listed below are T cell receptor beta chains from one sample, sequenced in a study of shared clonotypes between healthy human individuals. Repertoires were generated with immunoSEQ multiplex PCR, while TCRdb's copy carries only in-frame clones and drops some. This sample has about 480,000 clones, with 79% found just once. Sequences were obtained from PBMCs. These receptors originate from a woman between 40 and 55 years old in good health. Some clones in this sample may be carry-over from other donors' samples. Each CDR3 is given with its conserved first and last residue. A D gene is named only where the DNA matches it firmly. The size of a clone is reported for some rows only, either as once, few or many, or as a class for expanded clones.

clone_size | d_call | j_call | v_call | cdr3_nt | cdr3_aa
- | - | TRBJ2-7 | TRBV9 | TGTGCCAGCAGCGCAACCGGGACACCTTTCGAGCAGTACTTC | CASSATGTPFEQYF
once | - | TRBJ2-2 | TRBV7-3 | TGTGCCAGCAGCTTAACACCCGGGACGGACCCCGGGGAGCTGTTTTTT | CASSLTPGTDPGELFF
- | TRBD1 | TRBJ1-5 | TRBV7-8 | TGTGCCAGGCCGGGACAGGGTCCTTTTAGCAATCAGCCCCAGCATTTT | CARPGQGPFSNQPQHF
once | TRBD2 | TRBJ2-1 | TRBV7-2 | TGTGCCAGCAGCTCAGGACTAGCAACCTACAATGAGCAGTTCTTC | CASSSGLATYNEQFF
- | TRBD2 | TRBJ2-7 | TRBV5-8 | TGTGCCAGCAGCCAGACTAGCGGGAGACGCGAGCAGTACTTC | CASSQTSGRREQYF
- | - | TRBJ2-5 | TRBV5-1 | TGCGCCAGCAGCTTGCAACCGGGACCTCAAGAGACCCAGTACTTC | CASSLQPGPQETQYF
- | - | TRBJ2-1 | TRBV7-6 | TGTGCCAGCAGCCATGGGACGTACAATGAGCAGTTCTTC | CASSHGTYNEQFF
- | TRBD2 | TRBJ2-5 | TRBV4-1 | TGCGCCAGCAGCCCAGAGCGGGACGGGAGTGAGACCCAGTACTTC | CASSPERDGSETQYF
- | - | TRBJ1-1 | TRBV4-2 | TGTGCCAGCAGCCCATCCCAGGGTGGAGGGACTGAAGCTTTCTTT | CASSPSQGGGTEAFF
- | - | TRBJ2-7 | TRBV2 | TGTGCCAGCAGTTCCAACTGGTCCTACGAGCAGTACTTC | CASSSNWSYEQYF
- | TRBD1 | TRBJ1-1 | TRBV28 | TGTGCCAGCAACCAACAGGGGTGGGTAGCTTTCTTT | CASNQQGWVAFF
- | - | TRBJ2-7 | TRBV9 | TGTGCCAGCAGCGAACAGGGAAATCCCTACGAGCAGTACTTC | CASSEQGNPYEQYF
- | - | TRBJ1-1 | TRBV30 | TGTGCCTGGAGGGTCCACGGAGCCACTGAAGCTTTCTTT | CAWRVHGATEAFF
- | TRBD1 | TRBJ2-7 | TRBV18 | TGTGCCAGCTCATATTCACAGGGGGCGCGTTACGAGCAGTACTTC | CASSYSQGARYEQYF
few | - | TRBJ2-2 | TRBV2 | TGTGCCAGCAGTGAACTTCCCGCCTACACCGGGGAGCTGTTTTTT | CASSELPAYTGELFF
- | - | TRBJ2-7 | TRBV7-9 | TGTGCCAGCAGCTTAGACCTGACCGGGTCCAAATTC | CASSLDLTGSKF
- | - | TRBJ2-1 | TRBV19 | TGTGCCAGTAGTGTAAAGATCCAGAAATACAATGAGCAGTTCTTC | CASSVKIQKYNEQFF
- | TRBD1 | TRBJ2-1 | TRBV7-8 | TGTGCCAGCAACCAGGACAGGGCTTCCTACAATGAGCAGTTCTTC | CASNQDRASYNEQFF
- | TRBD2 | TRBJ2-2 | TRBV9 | TGTGCCAGCAGCGTCCTGGGACTAGCGGGCCACAACACCGGGGAGCTGTTTTTT | CASSVLGLAGHNTGELFF
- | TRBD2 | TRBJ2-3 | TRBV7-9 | TGTGCCAGCAGCGAGGGCGGGAGTTCGGCAGATACGCAGTATTTT | CASSEGGSSADTQYF
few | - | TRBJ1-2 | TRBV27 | TGTGCCAGCAGACGGCGGGGGTGGGAAAACGGCTACACCTTC | CASRRRGWENGYTF
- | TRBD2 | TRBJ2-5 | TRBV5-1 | TGCGCCAGCAGTCGCGGGACTAGCGAAGAGACCCAGTACTTC | CASSRGTSEETQYF
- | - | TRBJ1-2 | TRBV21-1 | TGTGCCCGTCCGCGGGGGGGCGGTGGCTACACCTTC | CARPRGGGGYTF
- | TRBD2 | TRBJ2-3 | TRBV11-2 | TGTGCCAGCAGCTTTCGATTTCGGTATGGGGCGGGAGATCCAGATACGCAGTATTTT | CASSFRFRYGAGDPDTQYF
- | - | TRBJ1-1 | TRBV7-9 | TGTGCCAGCAGCGCCCCAGGGCCGTCGGGCACTGAAGCTTTCTTT | CASSAPGPSGTEAFF
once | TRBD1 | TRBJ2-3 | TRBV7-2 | TGTGCCAGCAACCTACAGGGGCTGGCAGATACGCAGTATTTT | CASNLQGLADTQYF
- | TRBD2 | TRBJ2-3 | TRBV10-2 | TGCGCCAGCAGGGGACTAGGAAACAGCTGGGATACGCAGTATTTT | CASRGLGNSWDTQYF
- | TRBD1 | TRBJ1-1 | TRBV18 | TGTGCCAGCTCACTCGGACAGGGTACCGAAGCTTTCTTT | CASSLGQGTEAFF
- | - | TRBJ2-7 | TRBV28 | TGTGCCACTAGAAGCTCCTACGAGCAGTACTTC | CATRSSYEQYF
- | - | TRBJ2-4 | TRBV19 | TGTGCCAGCAGCTTAAACAGAGGGACCGGCAAAAACATTCAGTACTTC | CASSLNRGTGKNIQYF
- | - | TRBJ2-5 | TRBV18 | TGTGCCAGCTCACCACCGGACGAGACCCAGTACTTC | CASSPPDETQYF
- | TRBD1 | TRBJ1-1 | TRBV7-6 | TGTGCCAGCAGCTCCAATACAGGGACAGGTGTCGGGAAGAACACTGAAGCTTTCTTT | CASSSNTGTGVGKNTEAFF
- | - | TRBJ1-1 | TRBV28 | TGTGCCAGCAGTTATGAAGGGGGCACTGAAGCTTTCTTT | CASSYEGGTEAFF